Following are 32 T cell receptor beta chains from one sample sequenced in a study of shared clonotypes between healthy human individuals. Assay: immunoSEQ multiplex PCR; the TCRdb copy retains only in-frame clones and omits some. The profile shows some 1 million clones, under 80% of them singletons. Sequencing input: memory CD4+ T cells sorted from blood. Subset indicated: CD45RA-negative fraction. The receptors derive from a man younger than 35 in good health.

J is TRBJ1-2 and V is TRBV6-5, with D uncertain. Trimming took 9 bases from V and 5 from J, leaving 16 bases between them. Germline V gene sequence: CDR1 MNHEY, CDR2 SVGAGI. This CDR3 contains 13 residues. CDR3 residues: CARELTVKYGYTF. CDR3 DNA: TGTGCCAGGGAGTTGACGGTGAAATATGGCTACACCTTC.

The chain couples TRBV6-1 to TRBJ1-1; 8 bases are a match to TRBD1. V was pared by 8 bases and J by 6 bases, with 11 bases of the junction left unmatched. The CDR3 contains 14 residues. CDR1 and CDR2 (germline): MNHNS, SASEGT. The CDR3: CASVWGQGAAEAFF. For the CDR3, the DNA is TGTGCCAGCGTCTGGGGGCAGGGGGCCGCTGAAGCTTTCTTT.

The chain couples TRBV7-2 to TRBJ1-1; D gene uncertain. V was trimmed by 1 base and J by 0 bases, leaving 9 bases between them. Germline assignment: CDR1 SGHTA and CDR2 FQGNSA. This CDR3 is 15 amino acids long. The CDR3 sequence is CASSLGAGLNTEAFF. In DNA form, the CDR3 reads TGTGCCAGCAGCTTAGGGGCGGGGTTGAACACTGAAGCTTTCTTT.

This chain uses TRBV9 with TRBJ1-6; TRBD1 aligns across 8 bases. Looked up from germline, CDR1 is SGDLS and CDR2 is YYNGEE. Trimming at V came to 4 bases and at J to 7 bases, leaving 4 bases not matched to a gene. The CDR3 loop spans 14 amino acids. This CDR3 reads CASSPQGANSPLHF. Written as DNA, the CDR3 is TGTGCCAGCAGCCCCCAGGGGGCCAATTCACCCCTCCACTTT.

The table lists this clone with a few counts. Other nucleotide sequences from this sample produce the same CDR3. The rearrangement joins TRBV9 to TRBJ1-6; 7 nucleotides align to TRBD1. CDR3 length: 14 residues. Germline CDR1 SGDLS, CDR2 YYNGEE. V dropped 4 bases and J dropped 9; count of bases not matched to a gene: 7. The CDR3 here is CASSLGQESSPLHF. The CDR3 bases are TGTGCCAGCAGCTTAGGACAGGAAAGTTCACCCCTCCACTTT.

The rearrangement uses TRBV2 and TRBJ2-5; TRBD2 might be the D (6 bases). V shed 7 bases and J shed 4 bases, with 13 bases lying between them. The germline gives CDR1 SNHLY, CDR2 FYNNEI. The CDR3 totals 13 residues. The CDR3 bases are TGTGCCAGCACAGGGACTCATGGAGAGACCCAGTACTTC. Its translation: CASTGTHGETQYF. The variable domain in full, with the rest retrieved from reference TRBV2 and TRBJ2-5, is EPEVTQTPSHQVTQMGQEVILRCVPISNHLYFYWYRQILGQKVEFLVSFYNNEISEKSEIFDDQFSVERPDGSNFTLKIRSTKLEDSAMYFCASTGTHGETQYFGPGTRLLVL.

This clone was counted a few times. The chain is built from TRBV9 and TRBJ1-1, with 9 bases lining up with TRBD1. In germline, CDR1 is SGDLS, CDR2 YYNGEE. Losses at the gene ends were 5 bases for V and 1 base for J; bases not matched to a gene: 6. There are 15 residues in the CDR3. The CDR3: CASREGQGSNTEAFF. CDR3 nucleotides: TGTGCCAGCAGAGAAGGACAGGGGTCGAACACTGAAGCTTTCTTT.

The CDR3 DNA is TGTGCCAGCAGTGTGAGGCAGATCTATGGCTACACCTTC. It is translated as CASSVRQIYGYTF. The rearrangement links TRBV6-4 to TRBJ1-2; D unresolved. Deletions cut 4 bases from V and 4 bases from J, with 10 bases between. Looked up from germline, CDR1 is MRHNA and CDR2 is SNTAGT. The CDR3 length is 13 residues.

The V call is TRBV23-1, the J call TRBJ2-3, with D unresolved. TRBV23-1 has ORF status, its function being uncertain. The CDR3 is 15 residues long. V shed 3 bases and J shed 2 bases, with 12 bases lying between them. This CDR3 is CASSQSSLLTDTQYF. Here the CDR3 DNA reads TGCGCCAGCAGTCAGAGTTCACTACTCACAGATACGCAGTATTTT.

The chain is built from TRBV6-5 and TRBJ1-5; D perhaps matches TRBD1 (5 bases). The germline CDR1 and CDR2 sequences are MNHEY and SVGAGI. The CDR3 length is 14 residues. V was clipped by 4 bases and J by 5 bases, with 12 bases between them. DNA of the CDR3: TGTGCCAGCAGTTCTGACAGTCCTGATCAGCCCCAGCATTTT. This translates into CASSSDSPDQPQHF.

This rearrangement joins TRBV11-2 to TRBJ2-5; D gene unclear. This CDR3 has 13 amino acids. V dropped 3 bases and J dropped 4 bases, with 9 bases sitting between them. Germline lookup yields CDR1 SGHAT and CDR2 FQNNGV. The CDR3 here is CASSLDGLETQYF. The CDR3 DNA reads as TGTGCCAGCAGCTTGGACGGCCTAGAGACCCAGTACTTC.

J is TRBJ1-4 and V is TRBV28; TRBD1 might be the D (6 bases). Looked up from germline, CDR1 is MDHEN and CDR2 is SYDVKM. This CDR3 comprises 15 residues. V lost 4 bases and J lost 8, with 17 bases in between. CDR3: CASSSLGGQREKLFF. The DNA for the CDR3 is TGTGCCAGCAGTTCCCTTGGGGGGCAGCGGGAAAAACTGTTTTTT.

The V gene is TRBV2, the J gene TRBJ1-1, with no clear D. Germline assignment: CDR1 SNHLY and CDR2 FYNNEI. The CDR3 runs 11 residues. The germline V and J ends were trimmed by 8 bases and 3 bases, with 7 bases remaining between them. The CDR3 nucleotides are TGTGCCAGCCACCTGGACACTGAAGCTTTCTTT. It specifies CASHLDTEAFF. Variable domain in full (rest from reference TRBV2 and TRBJ1-1): EPEVTQTPSHQVTQMGQEVILRCVPISNHLYFYWYRQILGQKVEFLVSFYNNEISEKSEIFDDQFSVERPDGSNFTLKIRSTKLEDSAMYFCASHLDTEAFFGQGTRLTVV.

With regard to this clone: Other DNA variants within this sample encode the same CDR3. The chain is built from TRBV5-1 and TRBJ1-5; 7 bases are a match to TRBD1. V shed 4 bases and J 2 bases; nucleotides not matched to a gene: 3. CDR3 size: 14 residues. Germline CDR1 and CDR2: SGHRS and YFSETQ. The CDR3 coding sequence is TGCGCCAGCAGCGAAGGGACAGGCAATCAGCCCCAGCATTTT. Translation gives CASSEGTGNQPQHF.

Only a few counts were recorded for this clone. This sequence joins TRBV7-9 and TRBJ1-3, with D perhaps matching TRBD1 (5 bases). Per the germline V gene, CDR1 is SEHNR and CDR2 is FQNEAQ (reference sequence). The CDR3 consists of 17 residues. V lost 5 bases and J 0 bases, leaving 17 bases between the germline ends. CDR3 amino acids: CASSLGVSLSSGNTIYF. In DNA form, the CDR3 reads TGTGCCAGCAGCCTAGGGGTTAGTCTCAGCTCTGGAAACACCATATATTTT.

The rearrangement uses TRBV5-1 and TRBJ2-6, with a weak D call TRBD1 (5 bases). V was cut by 0 bases and J by 1 base, with 8 bases left in between. Per germline, CDR1 SGHRS and CDR2 YFSETQ. The CDR3 spans 16 residues. CDR3 sequence reads: CASSLAQGSGANVLTF. As DNA, the CDR3 is TGCGCCAGCAGCTTGGCCCAGGGTTCTGGGGCCAACGTCCTGACTTTC.

The chain is built from TRBV7-2 and TRBJ2-5, with TRBD2 matching over 7 bases. Per the germline V gene, CDR1 is SGHTA and CDR2 is FQGNSA. The length of the CDR3 is 18 residues. J lost 9 bases, V lost 2 bases, and 21 bases had no gene match. The CDR3 DNA reads as TGTGCCAGCAGCTTAATTATCCTAGCGGAGACCCTAAGGGAGGCCCAGTACTTC. Encoded protein: CASSLIILAETLREAQYF.

V usage is TRBV7-2 and J usage is TRBJ2-1; TRBD2 matches 14 bases. The CDR3 is 17 amino acids. J was trimmed by 7 bases and V by 2 bases; bases with no gene match: 7. CDR1 is SGHTA, CDR2 FQGNSA, per germline. The CDR3 sequence is CASSLRGTSGSGNEQFF. The CDR3 DNA is TGTGCCAGCAGCTTAAGGGGGACTAGCGGGAGTGGTAATGAGCAGTTCTTC.

The chain has TRBV7-2 and TRBJ2-7; possibly TRBD2 for D (6 bases). Trimming shortened V by 5 bases and J by 2 bases, and 13 bases separated the two germline ends. There are 14 residues in the CDR3. Germline lookup yields CDR1 SGHTA and CDR2 FQGNSA. The CDR3 DNA reads TGTGCCAGCAGCCCCGGGAGAAACCCCTACGAGCAGTACTTC. Translation: CASSPGRNPYEQYF.

This clone turned up a few times. Other DNA sequences of this sample code for an identical CDR3. V gene TRBV7-2 combines with J gene TRBJ2-7; 8 bases are a match to TRBD2. In germline, CDR1 is SGHTA, CDR2 FQGNSA. CDR3 size: 15 residues. V was pared by 3 bases and J by 2 bases, with 6 bases of the junction left unmatched. CDR3 bases: TGTGCCAGCAGCTTGAGCGGGAGAGGCCCCTACGAGCAGTACTTC. Its translation: CASSLSGRGPYEQYF. The entire variable domain, with the rest obtained from reference TRBV7-2 and TRBJ2-7, is as follows: GAGVSQSPSNKVTEKGKDVELRCDPISGHTALYWYRQSLGQGLEFLIYFQGNSAPDKSGLPSDRFSAERTGGSVSTLTIQRTQQEDSAVYLCASSLSGRGPYEQYFGPGTRLTVT.

The chain joins TRBV5-6 to TRBJ2-3; D uncertain. Germline-derived CDR1 and CDR2 are SGHDT and YYEEEE. Trimming stripped 2 bases from V and 0 bases from J, with 10 bases between. The CDR3 loop spans 15 amino acids. CDR3 coding DNA: TGTGCCAGCAGCTTAGTTACGATCAGCACAGATACGCAGTATTTT. Translation: CASSLVTISTDTQYF.

This clone appeared a single time. This chain joins TRBV4-1 and TRBJ2-7; tentatively, D is TRBD1 or TRBD2 (5 bases each). CDR1 and CDR2 from the germline V gene are MGHRA and YSYEKL. V lost 5 bases to trimming and J lost 6 bases, with 17 bases between them. The CDR3 runs to 14 residues. CDR3 nucleotide sequence: TGCGCCAGCAGCGAAGGGGAGTTTTGGGTCGAGCAGTACTTC. Translation gives CASSEGEFWVEQYF.

The CDR3 DNA is TGCGCCAGCAGCTTGGCGATAGCGGGGGGGACCCAGTACTTC. It yields the protein CASSLAIAGGTQYF. The V gene is TRBV5-1, the J gene TRBJ2-5, with 10 bases identical to TRBD2. CDR3 size: 14 residues. Germline CDR1 and CDR2: SGHRS and YFSETQ. After removal of 0 bases from V and 7 bases from J, the junction contained 3 bases not matched to a gene.

V usage is TRBV6-4 and J usage is TRBJ2-3; the D gene is possibly TRBD2 (6 bases). V was cut by 5 bases and J by 3 bases, with 18 bases left in between. The CDR3 sequence is 16 residues long. Germline V gives CDR1 MRHNA, CDR2 SNTAGT. CDR3 protein: CASSRGWGRTTDTQYF. DNA for the CDR3: TGTGCCAGCAGTCGGGGGTGGGGACGGACGACAGATACGCAGTATTTT.

The genes are TRBV30 and TRBJ1-3; D perhaps matches TRBD1 (6 bases). Trimming cost V 5 bases and J 3 bases, with 8 bases left between them. Germline assignment: CDR1 GTSNPN and CDR2 SVGIG (reference sequence). This CDR3 spans 12 amino acids. The CDR3 DNA follows: TGTGCCTGGGGACAGCTTGGAAACACCATATATTTT. Protein product: CAWGQLGNTIYF.

V is TRBV5-5 and J is TRBJ1-6, with TRBD1 as a possible D gene (5 bases). The ends were cut back, 4 bases at V and 7 bases at J, with 12 bases in the middle. Germline CDR1 and CDR2: SGHKS and YYEKEE (reference sequence). This CDR3 region has 14 residues. CDR3 bases: TGTGCCAGCAGCCCGGACATCCAGAATTCACCCCTCCACTTT. Its translation: CASSPDIQNSPLHF.

The gene calls are TRBV27 and TRBJ2-5; D is tentatively TRBD1 or TRBD2 (6 bases each). Trimming removed 6 bases from V and 5 bases from J, with 13 bases in between. CDR3 length: 13 amino acids. The germline V gene has CDR1 MNHEY and CDR2 SMNVEV (reference sequence). The CDR3 sequence: CASRLRGAETQYF. The CDR3 region has the DNA TGTGCCAGCAGGCTAAGGGGGGCGGAGACCCAGTACTTC.

The chain employs TRBV5-4 and TRBJ2-4, with 9 nucleotides matching TRBD1. This CDR3 is built from 16 residues. With V trimmed by 4 bases and J by 2 bases, 7 bases remained unmatched. Germline-derived CDR1 and CDR2 are SGHNT and YYREEE (reference sequence). The CDR3 spells CASSDPGQGSKNIQYF. Here the CDR3 DNA reads TGTGCCAGCAGCGACCCGGGACAGGGATCCAAAAACATTCAGTACTTC.

The V and J genes are TRBV5-1 and TRBJ2-7, with D possibly called TRBD1 or TRBD2 (6 bases each). This CDR3 comprises 14 residues. The V gene lost 4 bases and the J gene lost 4 bases, with 15 bases spanning the gap. CDR1 is SGHRS, CDR2 YFSETQ, per germline. In nucleotides, the CDR3 is TGCGCCAGCAGCCTGGGGTCGGGGGCTTACGAGCAGTACTTC. Residues: CASSLGSGAYEQYF.

The gene calls are TRBV18 and TRBJ2-7; the D gene could be TRBD1 or TRBD2 (5 bases each). The CDR3 spans 15 residues. V lost 4 bases to trimming and J lost 0 bases, with 13 bases between them. Germline CDR1 is KGHSH and CDR2 is LQKENI. CDR3: CASSQRDGSSYEQYF. The CDR3 coding sequence is TGTGCCAGCTCACAACGGGACGGTAGCTCCTACGAGCAGTACTTC. Together with reference TRBV18 and TRBJ2-7, the CDR3 gives the full variable domain: NAGVMQNPRHLVRRRGQEARLRCSPMKGHSHVYWYRQLPEEGLKFMVYLQKENIIDESGMPKERFSAEFPKEGPSILRIQQVVRGDSAAYFCASSQRDGSSYEQYFGPGTRLTVT.

In this sample, this clone turned up a few times. The V call is TRBV7-6, the J call TRBJ1-5, with TRBD1 identical over 9 bases. This CDR3 has 15 amino acids. The junction had 3 bases not matched to a gene; V was cut back by 5 bases and J by 1 base. Germline V CDR1 and CDR2: SGHVS, FNYEAQ. CDR3 DNA sequence: TGTGCCAGCAGCCCCGGGACAGGGAGCAATCAGCCCCAGCATTTT. Its translation is CASSPGTGSNQPQHF. Full variable domain (remainder filled in from reference TRBV7-6 and TRBJ1-5): GAGVSQSPRYKVTKRGQDVALRCDPISGHVSLYWYRQALGQGPEFLTYFNYEAQQDKSGLPNDRFSAERPEGSISTLTIQRTEQRDSAMYRCASSPGTGSNQPQHFGDGTRLSIL.

V and J are TRBV5-1 and TRBJ1-2; 8 positions agree with TRBD1. Germline values: CDR1 SGHRS, CDR2 YFSETQ. The CDR3 spans 14 residues. V lost 4 bases, J lost 3 bases, and 5 bases stayed unmatched. CDR3 coding DNA: TGCGCCAGCAGCAGAATGACAGGGGACTATGGCTACACCTTC. It translates to CASSRMTGDYGYTF.